This TCR beta chain was found in a study of T-cell reconstitution after alpha-beta-depleted transplantation in children. V lost 4 bases and J lost 5; bases outside the gene matches: 7. Germline V CDR1 and CDR2: LGHDT, YNNKEL (reference sequence). CDR3 length equals 17 residues. Unique molecular identifiers were incorporated into the prepared TCRbeta library. TCRdb reprocessed the PCR reads with MiXCR, giving one entry per CDR3 protein. The sample includes tens of thousands of distinct CDR3 sequences, under 8% of them seen just once. General study results and limits: Expanded clones from the graft, numbering several hundred, reportedly supplied alpha-beta T cells about two months after transplant.

Turning to this clonotype: Its cognate antigen is unknown.

The sequence was obtained from a child younger than two who had a stem cell transplant for acute myeloid leukemia, so the T cells may come from the graft donor. V is TRBV3-1 and J is TRBJ2-5; 16 nucleotides line up with TRBD2. This specimen was peripheral blood, taken 60 days after TCRalphabeta/CD19-depleted stem cell transplant. CDR3 sequence (DNA): TGTGCCAGCAGCCCTGGGACTAGCGGGGGGGCGTGGGAGACCCAGTACTTC. As protein: CASSPGTSGGAWETQYF.